There are many counts of the clone carrying this TCR beta chain. The data originate from a study of blood T cell repertoires in COVID-19. Turning to the study itself: COVID-19 samples from acute and convalescent phases originated in the United States, Italy and Spain. In each case, the material was cDNA or gDNA derived from T cells, B-cell-depleted T cells, or PBMCs.

The authors' processing: Reference gene primer amplification gave nucleated cell count estimates. Sequencing used immunoSEQ multiplex PCR; TCRdb keeps in-frame clones, though not all of them. That table is the source of V, J and clone size, and D and trimming were worked out from the DNA. The table lists 92,000 or so clones, about two thirds of them singletons, with under 15% in the top ten. There are 17 residues in the CDR3. V dropped 3 bases and J dropped 0 bases, with 12 bases sitting between them. Germline values: CDR1 MRHNA, CDR2 SNTAGT. Sequencing input: peripheral blood. The TCR was taken from a woman older than 75 with acute or convalescent COVID-19. The rearrangement joins TRBV6-4 to TRBJ2-6; D is possibly TRBD1 (6 bases). CDR3 amino acids: CASSEGDTNSGANVLTF. CDR3 nucleotide sequence: TGTGCCAGCAGTGAAGGGGACACCAACTCTGGGGCCAACGTCCTGACTTTC.